The rows below give T cell receptor beta chains drawn from one sample of a study of monozygotic twins with inflammatory bowel disease. From the 5' RACE reads, TCRdb lists one entry per CDR3 protein and no DNA. This sample's table has around 190,000 distinct CDR3 sequences. The sequenced material came from blood. The receptor source for this set is a human donor with ulcerative colitis or Crohn's disease, or a healthy co-twin of an affected twin (not recorded which). The CDR3 runs from the conserved cysteine through the conserved F or W. Each record gives: V gene, clone size, J gene, CDR3 protein. Rows give clone size only sometimes, using once, few, many, or a class for an expanded clone.

>TRBV12-3/TRBV12-4|NA|TRBJ2-5
CATGLLGLAGYQETQYF
>TRBV5-1|medium-sized|TRBJ2-1
CASSLGNEQFF
>TRBV7-2|NA|TRBJ2-1
CASSLKYDRLSYNEQFF
>TRBV7-2|NA|TRBJ1-2
CASRLVDGPYGYTF
>TRBV14|NA|TRBJ1-4
CASSLGWGQSDEKLFF
>TRBV6-5|NA|TRBJ2-2
CASSYVQGVIGELFF
>TRBV10-3|NA|TRBJ2-7
CAISRQRNYEQYF
>TRBV20-1|NA|TRBJ1-5
CSARDQQGAQPQHF
>TRBV12-5|NA|TRBJ2-7
CASGFWGRTSGGDLSYEQYF
>TRBV5-1|NA|TRBJ2-1
CASSVLAVSYNEQFF
>TRBV28|NA|TRBJ1-1
CASSENGYKNTEAFF
>TRBV5-1|NA|TRBJ1-4
CASSLDPATNEKLFF
>TRBV5-1|NA|TRBJ2-1
CASSSEGVGRGDFNEQFF
>TRBV6-2/TRBV6-3|NA|TRBJ1-5
CASSGTGPGAQHF
>TRBV5-6|NA|TRBJ2-1
CASTLGPASYNEQFF
>TRBV19|NA|TRBJ1-1
CASSLEDELLGTEAFF
>TRBV5-6|NA|TRBJ2-7
CASSADRDVHEQYF
>TRBV4-1|NA|TRBJ1-5
CASSQDGDRLGNQPQHF
>TRBV3-1|NA|TRBJ2-5
CASSHWGRSEETQYF
>TRBV7-9|NA|TRBJ2-5
CASSRTLGRETQYF
>TRBV10-3|NA|TRBJ1-2
CAISVEGRRGYTF
>TRBV7-8|NA|TRBJ1-4
CASSLGGKEKLFF
>TRBV2|NA|TRBJ1-5
CASTKSFSQPQHF
>TRBV11-2|NA|TRBJ1-6
CASSLSGPPLHF
>TRBV15|NA|TRBJ1-4
CATSRVLGRVVTNEKLFF
>TRBV6-1|NA|TRBJ1-1
CASSQELSGTEAFF
>TRBV4-1|NA|TRBJ2-2
CASSSGGARNTGELFF
>TRBV21-1|NA|TRBJ1-5
CASSKNQHQTYSNQPQHF
>TRBV11-1|NA|TRBJ1-5
CASSIGGGLNQPQHF
>TRBV29-1|NA|TRBJ2-3
CSVAGQGGTDTQYF
>TRBV3-1|NA|TRBJ2-7
CASSQTGDLYEQYF
>TRBV20-1|NA|TRBJ1-4
CSARTSGGFVGEKLFF
>TRBV5-6|NA|TRBJ2-4
CASSLVGGIQYF
>TRBV5-5|NA|TRBJ2-3
CASSWLSGGSTDTQYF
>TRBV2|NA|TRBJ2-7
CASFGGGGGYEQYF
>TRBV7-8|NA|TRBJ1-4
CASSVRSHAEKLFF
>TRBV5-8|NA|TRBJ2-7
CASSLASGRVYEQYF
>TRBV5-1|NA|TRBJ1-1
CVSSLDPGRVNTEAFF
>TRBV11-2|NA|TRBJ2-2
CASSLEGRTGELFF
>TRBV7-9|NA|TRBJ2-3
CASSLPLPDTDTQYF
>TRBV5-1|NA|TRBJ1-1
CASSFGQYTEAFF
>TRBV5-1|NA|TRBJ1-2
CASSLGEGAGYTF
>TRBV18|NA|TRBJ2-3
CASSPDSRAQYF
>TRBV6-1|NA|TRBJ2-5
CASSDYHLGLGETQYF
>TRBV7-9|NA|TRBJ1-4
CASSLLGEVNEKLFF
>TRBV6-1|NA|TRBJ1-2
CASSEAGTGRIYGYTF
>TRBV20-1|NA|TRBJ2-5
CSASQGTGAEMFFGQETQYF
>TRBV5-1|NA|TRBJ1-4
CASTFSSATNEKLFF
>TRBV7-9|NA|TRBJ1-2
CASSSRGQGDPYGYTF
>TRBV2|NA|TRBJ1-1
CASSTQGPEAFF
>TRBV7-9|NA|TRBJ1-4
CASSSFLGKLFF
>TRBV20-1|NA|TRBJ2-1
CSAPPRLLYNEQFF
>TRBV5-1|NA|TRBJ2-3
CASSLGLAGGDTDTQYF